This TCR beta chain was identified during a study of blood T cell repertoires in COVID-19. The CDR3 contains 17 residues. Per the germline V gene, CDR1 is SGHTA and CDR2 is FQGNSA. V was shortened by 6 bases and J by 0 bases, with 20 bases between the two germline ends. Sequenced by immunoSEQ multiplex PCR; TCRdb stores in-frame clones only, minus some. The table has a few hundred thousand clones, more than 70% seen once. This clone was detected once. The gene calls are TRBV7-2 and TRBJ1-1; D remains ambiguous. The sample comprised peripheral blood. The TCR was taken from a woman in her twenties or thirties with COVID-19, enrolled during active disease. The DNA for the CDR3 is TGTGCCAGCAGACGGAGGGATTACAGAAATATGAACACTGAAGCTTTCTTT. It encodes CASRRRDYRNMNTEAFF.